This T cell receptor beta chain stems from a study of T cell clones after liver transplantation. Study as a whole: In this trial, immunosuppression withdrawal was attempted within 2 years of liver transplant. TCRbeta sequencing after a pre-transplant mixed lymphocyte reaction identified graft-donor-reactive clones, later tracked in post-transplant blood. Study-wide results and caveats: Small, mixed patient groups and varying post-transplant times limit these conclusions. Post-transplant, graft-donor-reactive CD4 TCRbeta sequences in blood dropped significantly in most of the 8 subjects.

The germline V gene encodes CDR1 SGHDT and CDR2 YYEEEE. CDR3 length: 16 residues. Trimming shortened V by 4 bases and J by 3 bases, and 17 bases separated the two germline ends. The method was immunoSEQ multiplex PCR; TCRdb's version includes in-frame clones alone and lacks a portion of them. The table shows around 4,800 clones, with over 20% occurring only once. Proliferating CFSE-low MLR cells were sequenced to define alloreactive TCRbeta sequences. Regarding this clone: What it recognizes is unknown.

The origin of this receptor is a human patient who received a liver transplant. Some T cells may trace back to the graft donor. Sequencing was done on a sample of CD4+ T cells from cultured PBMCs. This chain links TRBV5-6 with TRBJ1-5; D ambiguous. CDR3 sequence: CASSLGWSNPNQPQHF. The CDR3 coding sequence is TGTGCCAGCAGCCTGGGCTGGAGTAATCCCAATCAGCCCCAGCATTTT.